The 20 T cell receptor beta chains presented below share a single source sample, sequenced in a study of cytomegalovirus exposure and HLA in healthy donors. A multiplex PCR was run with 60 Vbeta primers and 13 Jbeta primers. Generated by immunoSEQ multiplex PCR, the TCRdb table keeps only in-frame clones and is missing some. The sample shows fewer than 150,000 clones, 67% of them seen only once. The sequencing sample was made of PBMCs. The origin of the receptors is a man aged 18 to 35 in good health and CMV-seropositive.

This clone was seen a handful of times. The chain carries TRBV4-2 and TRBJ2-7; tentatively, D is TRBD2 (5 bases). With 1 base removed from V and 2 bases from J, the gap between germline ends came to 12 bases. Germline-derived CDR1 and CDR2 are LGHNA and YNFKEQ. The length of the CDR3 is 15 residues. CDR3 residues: CASSQVLSGPYEQYF. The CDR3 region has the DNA TGTGCCAGCAGCCAAGTTTTAAGCGGCCCCTACGAGCAGTACTTC.

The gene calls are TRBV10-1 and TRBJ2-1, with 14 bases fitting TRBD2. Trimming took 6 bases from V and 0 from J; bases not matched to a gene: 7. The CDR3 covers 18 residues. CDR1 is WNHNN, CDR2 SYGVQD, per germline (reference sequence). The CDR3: CASSRTSGGTSSYNEQFF. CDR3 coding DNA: TGCGCCAGCAGCCGGACTAGCGGGGGGACAAGCTCCTACAATGAGCAGTTCTTC.

The CDR3 nucleotides are TGTGCCAGCAGCGCGGGGGGGCAACAAGAGACCCAGTACTTC. As protein: CASSAGGQQETQYF. The chain links TRBV13 to TRBJ2-5; TRBD2 matches 9 bases. The germline gives CDR1 PRHDT, CDR2 FYEKMQ (reference sequence). This CDR3 is built from 14 residues. The trim removed 5 bases at V and 2 bases at J, leaving 3 bases unmatched. The whole variable domain, remainder taken from reference TRBV13 and TRBJ2-5, is AAGVIQSPRHLIKEKRETATLKCYPIPRHDTVYWYQQGPGQDPQFLISFYEKMQSDKGSIPDRFSAQQFSDYHSELNMSSLELGDSALYFCASSAGGQQETQYFGPGTRLLVL.

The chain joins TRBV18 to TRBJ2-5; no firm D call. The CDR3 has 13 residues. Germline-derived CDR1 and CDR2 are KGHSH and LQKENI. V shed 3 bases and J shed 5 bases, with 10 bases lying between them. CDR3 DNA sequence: TGTGCCAGCTCACCGAAGTACGGGGAGACCCAGTACTTC. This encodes CASSPKYGETQYF.

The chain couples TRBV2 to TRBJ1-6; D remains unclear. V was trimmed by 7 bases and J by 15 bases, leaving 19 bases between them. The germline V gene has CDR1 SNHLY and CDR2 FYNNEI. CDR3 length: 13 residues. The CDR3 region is CASNLDGRGILHF. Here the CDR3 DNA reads TGTGCCAGCAACCTGGACGGTCGGGGAATCCTCCACTTT.

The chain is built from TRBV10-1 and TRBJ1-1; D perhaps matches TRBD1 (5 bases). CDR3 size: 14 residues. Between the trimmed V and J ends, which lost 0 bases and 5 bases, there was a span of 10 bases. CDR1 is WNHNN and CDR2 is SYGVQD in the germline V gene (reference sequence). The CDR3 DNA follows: TGCGCCAGCAGTGAGTCAGGCGGGGGGACTGAAGCTTTCTTT. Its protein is CASSESGGGTEAFF.

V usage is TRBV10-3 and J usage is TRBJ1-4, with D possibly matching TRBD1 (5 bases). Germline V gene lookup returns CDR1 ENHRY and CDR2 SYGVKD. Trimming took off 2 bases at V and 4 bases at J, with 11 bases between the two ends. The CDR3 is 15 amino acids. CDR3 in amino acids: CAISEREGNNEKLFF. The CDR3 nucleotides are TGTGCCATCAGTGAGAGGGAGGGGAATAATGAAAAACTGTTTTTT.

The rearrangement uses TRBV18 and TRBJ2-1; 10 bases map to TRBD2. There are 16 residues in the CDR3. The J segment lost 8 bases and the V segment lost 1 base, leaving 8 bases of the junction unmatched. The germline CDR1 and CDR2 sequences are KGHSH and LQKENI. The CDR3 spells CASSPRQRGGEDEQFF. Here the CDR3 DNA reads TGTGCCAGCTCACCACGTCAGCGGGGGGGTGAAGATGAGCAGTTCTTC.

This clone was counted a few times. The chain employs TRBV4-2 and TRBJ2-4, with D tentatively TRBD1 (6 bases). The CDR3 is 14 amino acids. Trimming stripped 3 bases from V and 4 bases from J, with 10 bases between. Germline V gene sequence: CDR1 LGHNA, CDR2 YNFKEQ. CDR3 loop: CASSQAQGKNIQYF. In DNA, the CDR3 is TGTGCCAGCAGCCAGGCACAGGGAAAAAACATTCAGTACTTC.

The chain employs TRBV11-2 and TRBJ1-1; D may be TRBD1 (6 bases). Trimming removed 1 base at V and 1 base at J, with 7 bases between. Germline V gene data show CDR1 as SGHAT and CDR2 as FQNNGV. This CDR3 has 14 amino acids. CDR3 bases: TGTGCCAGCAGCTTAGCACAGGGGAACACTGAAGCTTTCTTT. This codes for CASSLAQGNTEAFF.

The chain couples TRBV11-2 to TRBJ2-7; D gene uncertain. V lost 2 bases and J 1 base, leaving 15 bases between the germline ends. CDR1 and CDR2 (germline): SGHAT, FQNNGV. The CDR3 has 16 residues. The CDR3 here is CASSLTRFAKSYEQYF. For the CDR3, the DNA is TGTGCCAGCAGCTTAACCCGGTTTGCGAAATCCTACGAGCAGTACTTC.

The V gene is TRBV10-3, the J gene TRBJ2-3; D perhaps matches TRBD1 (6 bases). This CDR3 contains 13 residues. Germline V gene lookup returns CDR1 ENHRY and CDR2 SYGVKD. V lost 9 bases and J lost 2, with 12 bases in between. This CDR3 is CAIGGRLTDTQYF. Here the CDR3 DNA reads TGTGCCATTGGGGGCCGACTCACAGATACGCAGTATTTT.

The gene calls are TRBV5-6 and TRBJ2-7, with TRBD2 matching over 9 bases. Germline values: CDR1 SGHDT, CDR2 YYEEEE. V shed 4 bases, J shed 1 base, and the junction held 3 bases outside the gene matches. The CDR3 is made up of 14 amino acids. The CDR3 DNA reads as TGTGCCAGCAGCCTAGCGGGGAAATCCTACGAGCAGTACTTC. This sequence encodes CASSLAGKSYEQYF.

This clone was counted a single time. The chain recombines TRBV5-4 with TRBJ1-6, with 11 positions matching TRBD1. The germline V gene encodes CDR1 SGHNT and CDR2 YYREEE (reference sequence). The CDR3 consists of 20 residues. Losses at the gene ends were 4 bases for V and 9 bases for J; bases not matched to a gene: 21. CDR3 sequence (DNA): TGTGCCAGCAGCCCCACCCGACATCGGACAGGGGGCGATCGGAGTTCACCCCTCCACTTT. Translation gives CASSPTRHRTGGDRSSPLHF.

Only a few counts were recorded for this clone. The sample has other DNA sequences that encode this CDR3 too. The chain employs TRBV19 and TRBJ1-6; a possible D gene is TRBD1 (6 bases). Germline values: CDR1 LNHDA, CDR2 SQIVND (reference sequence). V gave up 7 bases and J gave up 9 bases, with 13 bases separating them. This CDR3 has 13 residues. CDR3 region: CASNRAASSPLHF. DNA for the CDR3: TGTGCCAGTAACAGGGCGGCGAGTTCACCCCTCCACTTT. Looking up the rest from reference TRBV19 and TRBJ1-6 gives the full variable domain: DGGITQSPKYLFRKEGQNVTLSCEQNLNHDAMYWYRQDPGQGLRLIYYSQIVNDFQKGDIAEGYSVSREKKESFPLTVTSAQKNPTAFYLCASNRAASSPLHFGNGTRLTVT.

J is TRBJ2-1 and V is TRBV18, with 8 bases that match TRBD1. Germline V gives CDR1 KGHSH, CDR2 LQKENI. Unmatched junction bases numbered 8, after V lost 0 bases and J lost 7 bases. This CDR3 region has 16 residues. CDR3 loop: CASSPPRTGMGNEQFF. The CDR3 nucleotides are TGTGCCAGCTCACCACCAAGGACAGGGATGGGTAATGAGCAGTTCTTC.

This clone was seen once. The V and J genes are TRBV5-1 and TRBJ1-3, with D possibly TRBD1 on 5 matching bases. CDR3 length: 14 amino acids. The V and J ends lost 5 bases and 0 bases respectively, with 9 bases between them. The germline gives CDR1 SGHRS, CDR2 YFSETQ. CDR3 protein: CASSGANSGNTIYF. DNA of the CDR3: TGCGCCAGCAGTGGGGCCAACTCTGGAAACACCATATATTTT.

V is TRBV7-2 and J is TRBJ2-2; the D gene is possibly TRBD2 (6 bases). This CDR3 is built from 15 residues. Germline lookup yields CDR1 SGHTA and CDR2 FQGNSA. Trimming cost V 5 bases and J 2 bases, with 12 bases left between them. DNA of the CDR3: TGTGCCAGCAGCGGGGGTACTAGCAACACCGGGGAGCTGTTTTTT. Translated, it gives CASSGGTSNTGELFF. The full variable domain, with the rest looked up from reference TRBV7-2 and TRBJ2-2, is GAGVSQSPSNKVTEKGKDVELRCDPISGHTALYWYRQSLGQGLEFLIYFQGNSAPDKSGLPSDRFSAERTGGSVSTLTIQRTQQEDSAVYLCASSGGTSNTGELFFGEGSRLTVL.

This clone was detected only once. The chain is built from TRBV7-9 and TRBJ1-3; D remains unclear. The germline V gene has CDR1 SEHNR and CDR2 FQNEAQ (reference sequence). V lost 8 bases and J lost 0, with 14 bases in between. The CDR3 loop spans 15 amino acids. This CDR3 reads CASAREGLSGNTIYF. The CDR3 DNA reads TGTGCCAGCGCTCGGGAGGGTCTCTCTGGAAACACCATATATTTT.

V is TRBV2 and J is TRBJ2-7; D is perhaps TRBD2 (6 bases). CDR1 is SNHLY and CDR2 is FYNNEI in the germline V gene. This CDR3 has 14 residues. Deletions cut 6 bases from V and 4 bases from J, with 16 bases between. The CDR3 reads CASRQRDFGYEQYF. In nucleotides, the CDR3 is TGTGCCAGCAGACAACGGGACTTTGGATACGAGCAGTACTTC.